A single sample gave rise to the 17 T cell receptor beta chains below, sequenced in a study of T cells in Graves' hyperthyroidism and ophthalmopathy. Amplified TCR beta CDR3 regions derived from RNA transcripts. The study used the HTBI primer set for a first-round RT-PCR of the TCR CDR3. From the multiplex PCR reads, TCRdb called clonotypes with MiXCR, one entry per CDR3 protein. The table includes under 200,000 distinct CDR3 sequences, around 8.9% detected once. Sequenced sample: blood. These receptors were collected from a woman between 18 and 29 years old with Graves' hyperthyroidism that later progressed to Graves' ophthalmopathy.

V gene TRBV7-9 combines with J gene TRBJ2-2, with a possible D match to TRBD2 (6 bases). The V gene's germline CDR1 is SEHNR and CDR2 FQNEAQ (reference sequence). The CDR3 extends over 14 amino acids. V dropped 3 bases and J dropped 5 bases, with 10 bases sitting between them. The CDR3 DNA is TGTGCCAGCAGCTTGGCGGGGTGGACCGGGGAGCTGTTTTTT. It yields the protein CASSLAGWTGELFF.

This clonotype was found many times. The CDR3 here is CASKRSGSSNEQYF. In DNA, the CDR3 is TGTGCCAGTAAGAGAAGCGGGAGCAGTAACGAGCAGTACTTC. The chain employs TRBV19 and TRBJ2-7; 8 nucleotides align to TRBD2. The CDR3 sequence is 14 residues long. V lost 7 bases, J lost 5 bases, and 10 bases stayed unmatched. In germline, CDR1 is LNHDA, CDR2 SQIVND (reference sequence).

This clonotype was counted at least ten times. The gene calls are TRBV7-7 and TRBJ2-1; 8 bases match TRBD2. CDR1 SSHAT and CDR2 FNYEAQ come from the germline V gene (reference sequence). Losses at the gene ends were 3 bases for V and 5 bases for J; bases not matched to a gene: 6. The CDR3 is 15 residues long. For the CDR3, the DNA is TGTGCCAGCAGCTTCGGTAGCGGGACACACAATGAGCAGTTCTTC. Translating gives CASSFGSGTHNEQFF.

This clonotype was recorded at least ten times. The V and J genes are TRBV20-1 and TRBJ2-4; TRBD1 matches 7 bases. The germline V gene encodes CDR1 DFQATT and CDR2 SNEGSKA (reference sequence). Unmatched junction bases numbered 10, after V lost 5 bases and J lost 3 bases. The CDR3 is 15 amino acids. This chain's CDR3 is CSARTPRDSKNIQYF. CDR3 sequence (DNA): TGCAGTGCTCGTACGCCCCGGGACAGCAAAAACATTCAGTACTTC.

This clonotype has a count of ten or more. The J gene is TRBJ2-3, the V gene TRBV6-1; D remains ambiguous. Germline assignment: CDR1 MNHNS and CDR2 SASEGT. This CDR3 has 14 residues. The V gene lost 1 base and the J gene lost 2 bases, with 7 bases spanning the gap. For the CDR3, the DNA is TGTGCCAGCAGTGAAGATAGATTCACAGATACGCAGTATTTT. It translates to CASSEDRFTDTQYF.

This clonotype was detected many times. J is TRBJ1-5 and V is TRBV3-1, with 8 nucleotides matching TRBD1. V shed 4 bases, J shed 11 bases, and the junction held 10 bases outside the gene matches. The CDR3 sequence is 14 residues long. The germline V gene has CDR1 LGHDT and CDR2 YNNKEL (reference sequence). CDR3 nucleotides: TGTGCCAGCAGCCTCGGACAGGGATCACTGACCCAGCATTTT. Translation gives CASSLGQGSLTQHF. Filled out from reference TRBV3-1 and TRBJ1-5, the complete variable domain reads DTAVSQTPKYLVTQMGNDKSIKCEQNLGHDTMYWYKQDSKKFLKIMFSYNNKELIINETVPNRFSPKSPDKAHLNLHINSLELGDSAVYFCASSLGQGSLTQHFGDGTRLSIL.

This clonotype was seen only a few times. The chain joins TRBV20-1 to TRBJ2-1, with D possibly TRBD2 on 7 matching bases. CDR3 length: 17 amino acids. From germline, CDR1 is DFQATT and CDR2 SNEGSKA (reference sequence). The ends were cut back, 3 bases at V and 4 bases at J, with 22 bases in the middle. This CDR3 reads CSASDFRVGGLYNEQFF. In nucleotides, the CDR3 is TGCAGTGCTAGTGACTTTCGGGTGGGGGGGCTTTACAATGAGCAGTTCTTC.

The sample holds many counts of this clonotype. The rearrangement links TRBV20-1 to TRBJ1-5, with 10 bases aligning to TRBD1. Losses at the gene ends were 6 bases for V and 7 bases for J; bases not matched to a gene: 9. Per the germline V gene, CDR1 is DFQATT and CDR2 is SNEGSKA (reference sequence). The CDR3 spans 14 residues. The CDR3: CSAKRTGGGQPQHF. CDR3 DNA: TGCAGTGCAAAGAGGACAGGGGGTGGACAGCCCCAGCATTTT.

CDR3 in amino acids: CASSQGRTGLYEAFF. Written as DNA, the CDR3 is TGCGCCAGCAGCCAAGGCCGGACAGGACTTTATGAAGCTTTCTTT. J is TRBJ1-1 and V is TRBV4-1; 7 bases align to TRBD1. Germline CDR1 is MGHRA and CDR2 is YSYEKL. V lost 1 base, J lost 7 bases, and 9 bases stayed unmatched. CDR3 size: 15 residues.

This clonotype was counted at least ten times. This chain joins TRBV7-3 and TRBJ1-6, with 10 bases fitting TRBD1. The germline CDR1 and CDR2 sequences are SGHTA and FQGTGA. This CDR3 region has 14 residues. V shed 4 bases and J 9 bases; nucleotides not matched to a gene: 3. The CDR3 DNA sequence: TGTGCCAGCAGCTCTGGGGACAGGGGTTCACCCCTCCACTTT. It yields the protein CASSSGDRGSPLHF.

This clonotype has a handful of counts. This chain joins TRBV5-4 and TRBJ2-6; D is undetermined. This CDR3 has 16 amino acids. Trimming took off 1 base at V and 0 bases at J, with 8 bases between the two ends. Germline CDR1 SGHNT, CDR2 YYREEE (reference sequence). The CDR3 protein is CASSLSSASGANVLTF. DNA for the CDR3: TGTGCCAGCAGCTTGTCTTCTGCCTCTGGGGCCAACGTCCTGACTTTC.

This clonotype showed up just a few times. The chain combines TRBV5-4 with TRBJ2-3; 12 bases line up with TRBD2. CDR3 length: 16 residues. Per the germline V gene, CDR1 is SGHNT and CDR2 is YYREEE (reference sequence). Unmatched junction bases numbered 8, after V lost 4 bases and J lost 5 bases. The CDR3 region has the DNA TGTGCCAGCAGCCCCCTACTAGCGGGAGGAAGAGATACGCAGTATTTT. Its translation: CASSPLLAGGRDTQYF. The full variable domain, in which reference TRBV5-4 and TRBJ2-3 provide the parts outside the CDR3, is ETGVTQSPTHLIKTRGQQVTLRCSSQSGHNTVSWYQQALGQGPQFIFQYYREEENGRGNFPPRFSGLQFPNYSSELNVNALELDDSALYLCASSPLLAGGRDTQYFGPGTRLTVL.

In the case of this clonotype: The germline gene is not matched at one end of the junction; a read error may be the cause. This sequence joins TRBV11-3 and TRBJ2-1; possibly TRBD1 for D (5 bases). Per germline, CDR1 SGHNT and CDR2 YENEEA. The CDR3 is 16 amino acids. The CDR3 region has the DNA TGTGCCAGCAGCTTAGAAACGACAGAGGAGTACAATGAGCATTTCTTC. Protein sequence: CASSLETTEEYNEHFF. Together with reference TRBV11-3 and TRBJ2-1, the CDR3 gives the full variable domain: EAGVVQSPRYKIIEKKQPVAFWCNPISGHNTLYWYLQNLGQGPELLIRYENEEAVDDSQLPKDRFSAERLKGVDSTLKIQPAELGDSAVYLCASSLETTEEYNEHFFGPGTRLTVL.

Ten or more counts support this clonotype. The chain joins TRBV2 to TRBJ1-3; D perhaps matches TRBD1 (6 bases). V gave up 2 bases and J gave up 4 bases, with 15 bases separating them. This CDR3 comprises 16 residues. CDR1 is SNHLY and CDR2 is FYNNEI in the germline V gene. This CDR3 reads CASSEKATGYGNTIYF. CDR3 nucleotides: TGTGCCAGCAGTGAAAAGGCCACAGGGTACGGAAACACCATATATTTT.

This clonotype was counted many times. V gene TRBV12-3 or TRBV12-4 combines with J gene TRBJ1-2, with D tentatively TRBD1 (6 bases). Trimming removed 4 bases at V and 8 bases at J, with 20 bases between. The CDR3 sequence is 15 residues long. For the CDR3, the DNA is TGTGCCAGCAGTTCAACAACAGGGCTCCGGGGAGGCTACACCTTC. Encoded protein: CASSSTTGLRGGYTF.

This clonotype was counted a few times. This chain uses TRBV9 with TRBJ2-1, with D possibly TRBD1 on 6 matching bases. Germline assignment: CDR1 SGDLS and CDR2 YYNGEE. The length of the CDR3 is 14 residues. V was trimmed by 0 bases and J by 7 bases, leaving 11 bases between them. The CDR3: CASSVGPGENEQFF. In nucleotides, the CDR3 is TGTGCCAGCAGCGTAGGACCAGGGGAGAATGAGCAGTTCTTC.

This clonotype has a count of ten or more. The V call is TRBV11-2, the J call TRBJ1-3; D uncertain. The CDR3 has 15 residues. Trimming took 4 bases from V and 0 from J, leaving 10 bases between them. CDR1 SGHAT and CDR2 FQNNGV come from the germline V gene. The CDR3 nucleotides are TGTGCCAGCAGCTCCCAGACCTTCTCTGGAAACACCATATATTTT. Translation gives CASSSQTFSGNTIYF.